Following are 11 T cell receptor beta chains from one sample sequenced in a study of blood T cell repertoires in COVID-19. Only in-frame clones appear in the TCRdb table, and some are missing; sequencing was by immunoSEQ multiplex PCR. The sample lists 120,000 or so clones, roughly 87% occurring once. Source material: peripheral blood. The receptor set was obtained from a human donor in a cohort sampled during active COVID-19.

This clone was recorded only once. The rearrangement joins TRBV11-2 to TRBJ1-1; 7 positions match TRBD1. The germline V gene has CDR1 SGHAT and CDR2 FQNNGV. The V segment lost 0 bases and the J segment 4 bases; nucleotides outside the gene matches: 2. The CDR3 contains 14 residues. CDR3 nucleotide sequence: TGTGCCAGCAGCTTAGACAGGGGGTCCACTGAAGCTTTCTTT. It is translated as CASSLDRGSTEAFF.

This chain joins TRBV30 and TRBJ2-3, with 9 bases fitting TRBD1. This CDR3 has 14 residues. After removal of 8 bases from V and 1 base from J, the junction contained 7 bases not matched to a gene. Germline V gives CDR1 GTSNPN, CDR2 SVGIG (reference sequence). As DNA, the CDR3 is TGTGCCGAACAACGGACAGGGGGCACAGATACGCAGTATTTT. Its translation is CAEQRTGGTDTQYF.

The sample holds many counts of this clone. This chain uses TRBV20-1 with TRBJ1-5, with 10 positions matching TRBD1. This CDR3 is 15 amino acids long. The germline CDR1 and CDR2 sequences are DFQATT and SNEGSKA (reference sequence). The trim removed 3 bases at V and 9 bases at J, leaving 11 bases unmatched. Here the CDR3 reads CSASWGQGRGRPQHF. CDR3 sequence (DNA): TGCAGTGCTAGTTGGGGACAGGGGAGGGGGAGGCCCCAGCATTTT.

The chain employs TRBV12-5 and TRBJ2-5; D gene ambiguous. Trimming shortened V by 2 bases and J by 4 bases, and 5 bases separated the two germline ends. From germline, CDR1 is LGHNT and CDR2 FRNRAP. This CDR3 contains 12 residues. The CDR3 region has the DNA TGTGCTAGTGGTTTGATCGGAGAGACCCAGTACTTC. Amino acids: CASGLIGETQYF.

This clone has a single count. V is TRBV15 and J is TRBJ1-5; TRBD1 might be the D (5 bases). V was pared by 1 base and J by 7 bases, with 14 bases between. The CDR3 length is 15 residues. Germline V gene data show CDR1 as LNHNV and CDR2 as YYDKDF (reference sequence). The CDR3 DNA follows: TGTGCCACCAGCAGAGTTGGGGGGGTCGGACAGCCCCAGCATTTT. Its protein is CATSRVGGVGQPQHF. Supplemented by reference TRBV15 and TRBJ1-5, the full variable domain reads DAMVIQNPRYQVTQFGKPVTLSCSQTLNHNVMYWYQQKSSQAPKLLFHYYDKDFNNEADTPDNFQSRRPNTSFCFLDIRSPGLGDTAMYLCATSRVGGVGQPQHFGDGTRLSIL.

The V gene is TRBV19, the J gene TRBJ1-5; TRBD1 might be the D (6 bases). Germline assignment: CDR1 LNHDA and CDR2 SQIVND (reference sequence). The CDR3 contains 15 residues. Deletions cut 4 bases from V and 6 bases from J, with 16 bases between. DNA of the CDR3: TGTGCCAGTAGTAATAGGCAGGGGATGGGTCAGCCCCAGCATTTT. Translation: CASSNRQGMGQPQHF. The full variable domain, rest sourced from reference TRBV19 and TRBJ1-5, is DGGITQSPKYLFRKEGQNVTLSCEQNLNHDAMYWYRQDPGQGLRLIYYSQIVNDFQKGDIAEGYSVSREKKESFPLTVTSAQKNPTAFYLCASSNRQGMGQPQHFGDGTRLSIL.

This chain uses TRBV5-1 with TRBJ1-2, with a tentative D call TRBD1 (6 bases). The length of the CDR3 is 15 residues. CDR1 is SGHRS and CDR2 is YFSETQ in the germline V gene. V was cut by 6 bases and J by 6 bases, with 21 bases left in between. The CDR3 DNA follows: TGCGCCAGCAACTCGGCCGGGCAGGGGACGGATGGCTACACCTTC. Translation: CASNSAGQGTDGYTF.

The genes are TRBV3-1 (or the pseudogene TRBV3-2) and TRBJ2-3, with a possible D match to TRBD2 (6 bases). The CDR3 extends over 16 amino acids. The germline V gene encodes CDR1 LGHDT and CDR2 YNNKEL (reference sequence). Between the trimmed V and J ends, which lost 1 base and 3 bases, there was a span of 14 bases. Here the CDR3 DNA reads TGTGCCAGCAGCCAAGGTGCGCGGGGATGGACAGATACGCAGTATTTT. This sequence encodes CASSQGARGWTDTQYF.

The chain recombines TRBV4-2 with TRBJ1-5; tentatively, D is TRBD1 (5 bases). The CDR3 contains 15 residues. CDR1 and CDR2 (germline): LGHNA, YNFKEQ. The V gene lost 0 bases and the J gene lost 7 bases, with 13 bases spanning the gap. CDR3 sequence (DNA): TGTGCCAGCAGCCAAGATCGTCAAAGGGGACAGCCCCAGCATTTT. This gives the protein CASSQDRQRGQPQHF.

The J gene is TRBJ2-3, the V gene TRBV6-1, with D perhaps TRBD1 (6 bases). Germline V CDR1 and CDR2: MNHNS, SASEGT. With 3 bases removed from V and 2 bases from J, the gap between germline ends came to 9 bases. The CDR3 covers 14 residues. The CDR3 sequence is CASSEGAATDTQYF. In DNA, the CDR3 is TGTGCCAGCAGTGAGGGGGCGGCCACAGATACGCAGTATTTT.

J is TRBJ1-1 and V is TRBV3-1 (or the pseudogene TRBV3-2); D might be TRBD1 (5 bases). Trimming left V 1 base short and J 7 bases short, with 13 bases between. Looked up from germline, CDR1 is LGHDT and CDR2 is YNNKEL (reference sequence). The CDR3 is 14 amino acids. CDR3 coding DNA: TGTGCCAGCAGCCAAGTTGGGGGGGAAATTGAAGCTTTCTTT. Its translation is CASSQVGGEIEAFF.